This entry lists 26 T cell receptor beta chains sequenced from one sample in a study of cytomegalovirus exposure and HLA in healthy donors. It was with 60 Vbeta and 13 Jbeta primers that the PCR ran. The repertoire was sequenced with immunoSEQ multiplex PCR; TCRdb's copy has only in-frame clones and lacks some. The table includes about 140,000 clones, 80% detected once. Sequencing input: PBMCs. These receptors came from a man in his fifties or sixties in good health and CMV-seronegative.

The chain combines TRBV9 with TRBJ1-1; D not certain. This CDR3 is 14 amino acids long. Germline V gives CDR1 SGDLS, CDR2 YYNGEE. Deletions cut 0 bases from V and 7 bases from J, with 13 bases between. CDR3 loop: CASSVEGRPREAFF. CDR3 nucleotides: TGTGCCAGCAGCGTAGAAGGGAGGCCCCGTGAAGCTTTCTTT.

The rearrangement links TRBV7-9 to TRBJ1-5; 8 bases are a match to TRBD1. The CDR3 is 15 amino acids. The junction had 3 bases not matched to a gene; V was cut back by 5 bases and J by 0 bases. Germline lookup yields CDR1 SEHNR and CDR2 FQNEAQ (reference sequence). In nucleotides, the CDR3 is TGTGCCAGCAGCCCGGACAGGGATAGCAATCAGCCCCAGCATTTT. Protein sequence: CASSPDRDSNQPQHF.

The J gene is TRBJ2-3, the V gene TRBV2; TRBD2 matches 12 bases. The CDR3 is 16 residues long. V lost 7 bases, J lost 1 base, and 6 bases stayed unmatched. Germline-derived CDR1 and CDR2 are SNHLY and FYNNEI. CDR3: CASTRLAGVGTDTQYF. The CDR3 DNA reads as TGTGCCAGCACTAGACTAGCGGGGGTAGGCACAGATACGCAGTATTTT. Drawing the rest from reference TRBV2 and TRBJ2-3, the complete variable domain is EPEVTQTPSHQVTQMGQEVILRCVPISNHLYFYWYRQILGQKVEFLVSFYNNEISEKSEIFDDQFSVERPDGSNFTLKIRSTKLEDSAMYFCASTRLAGVGTDTQYFGPGTRLTVL.

The chain is built from TRBV7-6 and TRBJ1-5, with a weak D call TRBD1 (6 bases). The germline V and J ends were trimmed by 1 base and 9 bases, with 19 bases remaining between them. CDR1 and CDR2 from the germline V gene are SGHVS and FNYEAQ. This CDR3 has 16 residues. The CDR3 region has the DNA TGTGCCAGCAGCTTAGAGGGAGGGGGTGAACGGTCGCCCCAGCATTTT. Its protein is CASSLEGGGERSPQHF.

The chain links TRBV4-2 to TRBJ2-2; a possible D gene is TRBD2 (5 bases). Trimming took 3 bases from V and 4 from J, leaving 12 bases between them. The CDR3 contains 15 residues. Per the germline V gene, CDR1 is LGHNA and CDR2 is YNFKEQ. The CDR3 spells CASSQEPGSTGELFF. In nucleotides, the CDR3 is TGTGCCAGCAGCCAGGAACCGGGGAGCACCGGGGAGCTGTTTTTT.

The genes are TRBV28 and TRBJ1-4; TRBD1 matches at 9 bases. Germline loops: CDR1 MDHEN, CDR2 SYDVKM. J lost 8 bases, V lost 6 bases, and 7 bases had no gene match. The CDR3 is made up of 14 amino acids. CDR3 residues: CASSVGTGREKLFF. The CDR3 DNA reads TGTGCCAGCAGCGTTGGGACAGGGCGAGAAAAACTGTTTTTT.

This clone was picked up a small number of times. The CDR3 protein is CASSPRTGAFYGYTF. The CDR3 nucleotides are TGTGCCAGCAGTCCCAGGACAGGGGCTTTCTATGGCTACACCTTC. V usage is TRBV27 and J usage is TRBJ1-2; TRBD1 agrees at 9 bases. Germline CDR1 MNHEY, CDR2 SMNVEV (reference sequence). The CDR3 has 15 amino acids. J was trimmed by 4 bases and V by 5 bases; bases with no gene match: 8.

This clone was seen only a few times. The chain has TRBV5-1 and TRBJ2-7; 9 bases are a match to TRBD2. The germline V gene encodes CDR1 SGHRS and CDR2 YFSETQ. This CDR3 is built from 15 residues. The J segment lost 5 bases and the V segment lost 0 bases, leaving 6 bases of the junction unmatched. The CDR3 DNA is TGCGCCAGCAGCTTGGAATTTGCGGGAGGGGACGAGCAGTACTTC. This codes for CASSLEFAGGDEQYF.

The rearrangement links TRBV5-1 to TRBJ2-1; 10 bases are a match to TRBD2. This CDR3 region has 14 residues. V dropped 5 bases and J dropped 7; count of bases not matched to a gene: 6. Germline V gene data show CDR1 as SGHRS and CDR2 as YFSETQ. The CDR3 DNA is TGCGCCAGCAGAGGAACTAGCGGGATGAATGAGCAGTTCTTC. Protein product: CASRGTSGMNEQFF.

The J gene is TRBJ2-5, the V gene TRBV18; TRBD2 matches at 9 bases. With V trimmed by 3 bases and J by 3 bases, 2 bases remained unmatched. Germline CDR1 is KGHSH and CDR2 is LQKENI. This CDR3 region has 14 residues. As DNA, the CDR3 is TGTGCCAGCTCACCGACTAGCGGTAAAGAGACCCAGTACTTC. Translated: CASSPTSGKETQYF.

This rearrangement joins TRBV9 to TRBJ1-1; TRBD1 aligns across 7 bases. This CDR3 is built from 13 residues. CDR1 is SGDLS, CDR2 YYNGEE, per germline. V was pared by 4 bases and J by 6 bases, with 6 bases of the junction left unmatched. The CDR3 nucleotides read TGTGCCAGCAGCCCCCAGGGGGACGCTGAAGCTTTCTTT. This gives the protein CASSPQGDAEAFF.

The chain couples TRBV25-1 to TRBJ1-2; no clear D. Germline CDR1 MGHDK, CDR2 SYGVNS. The CDR3 totals 12 residues. Trimming shortened V by 4 bases and J by 6 bases, and 9 bases separated the two germline ends. The CDR3 bases are TGTGCCAGCAGTGGAGGCTTCGATGGCTACACCTTC. Protein sequence: CASSGGFDGYTF.

In its sample, this clone was seen once. V and J are TRBV27 and TRBJ2-7; D may be TRBD1 (6 bases). The CDR3 sequence is 16 residues long. Germline V gene lookup returns CDR1 MNHEY and CDR2 SMNVEV (reference sequence). V was trimmed by 1 base and J by 2 bases, leaving 15 bases between them. The CDR3 DNA reads TGTGCCAGCAGTTTATGGGTCCCGGACAGAGCCTACGAGCAGTACTTC. It yields the protein CASSLWVPDRAYEQYF.

V usage is TRBV11-3 and J usage is TRBJ2-2; 7 nucleotides agree with TRBD2. There are 16 residues in the CDR3. CDR1 is SGHNT, CDR2 YENEEA, per germline. J was trimmed by 4 bases and V by 6 bases; bases with no gene match: 11. As DNA, the CDR3 is TGTGCCAGCAGTTCCTTAGCGGGTCTTGGCACCGGGGAGCTGTTTTTT. It codes for CASSSLAGLGTGELFF.

This rearrangement joins TRBV2 to TRBJ2-1, with 10 positions matching TRBD1. Germline V gene sequence: CDR1 SNHLY, CDR2 FYNNEI. V lost 8 bases, J lost 2 bases, and 0 bases stayed unmatched. The CDR3 runs to 13 residues. The CDR3 sequence: CASGQGAYNEQFF. CDR3 sequence (DNA): TGTGCCAGCGGACAGGGGGCCTACAATGAGCAGTTCTTC.

The chain combines TRBV19 with TRBJ2-7; weak D call: TRBD1 (5 bases). Per germline, CDR1 LNHDA and CDR2 SQIVND (reference sequence). This CDR3 has 16 residues. Trimming took off 5 bases at V and 0 bases at J, with 17 bases between the two ends. The CDR3 DNA reads TGTGCCAGTAGTCGACGGACACCGTCGTCCTCCTACGAGCAGTACTTC. It yields the protein CASSRRTPSSSYEQYF.

This chain connects TRBV5-6 to TRBJ2-7; D possibly corresponds to TRBD1 (6 bases). This CDR3 contains 17 residues. V was cut by 5 bases and J by 1 base, with 22 bases left in between. CDR1 and CDR2 from the germline V gene are SGHDT and YYEEEE. The CDR3 bases are TGTGCCAGCAGTCCGGATGGTGGCTCAAGGGGGTCCTACGAGCAGTACTTC. This sequence encodes CASSPDGGSRGSYEQYF.

The chain has TRBV7-2 and TRBJ2-7, with TRBD1 matching over 7 bases. The CDR3 loop spans 14 amino acids. V dropped 5 bases and J dropped 3; count of bases not matched to a gene: 7. Germline CDR1 reads SGHTA; CDR2 reads FQGNSA. CDR3 protein: CASSRQQGLYEQYF. As DNA, the CDR3 is TGTGCCAGCAGCAGACAACAGGGGCTCTACGAGCAGTACTTC.

The chain employs TRBV7-9 and TRBJ1-2; TRBD1 is a possible D gene (6 bases). This CDR3 is 15 amino acids long. With 5 bases removed from V and 1 base from J, the gap between germline ends came to 14 bases. Per the germline V gene, CDR1 is SEHNR and CDR2 is FQNEAQ (reference sequence). For the CDR3, the DNA is TGTGCCAGCAGCCCCCTAACAGGGAGTAACTATGGCTACACCTTC. Translation gives CASSPLTGSNYGYTF.

V usage is TRBV20-1 and J usage is TRBJ1-4; D unclear. The CDR3 totals 11 residues. Germline V gene sequence: CDR1 DFQATT, CDR2 SNEGSKA (reference sequence). The V end lost 0 bases, the J end lost 7 bases, and 3 bases lay between the germline ends. The CDR3 DNA sequence: TGCAGTGCTAGAGATATTGAAAAACTGTTTTTT. It codes for CSARDIEKLFF.

V is TRBV12-1 and J is TRBJ1-5; the table's TRBD1 call for D was not verified on the DNA. TRBV12-1 is a pseudogene. CDR3 length: 16 amino acids. The CDR3 DNA sequence: TGTGCCCTCCCGGGACAGAAAAAAAATAGCAATCAGCCCCAGCATTTT. It encodes CALPGQKKNSNQPQHF.

This clone occurred a few times. The chain joins TRBV6-5 to TRBJ1-2, with D unresolved. The CDR3 length is 15 residues. Looked up from germline, CDR1 is MNHEY and CDR2 is SVGAGI. V lost 7 bases and J lost 7, with 22 bases in between. The CDR3 spells CASISLMRGVGGYTF. CDR3 in DNA: TGTGCCAGCATCTCTCTAATGCGGGGAGTCGGTGGCTACACCTTC.

CDR3 protein: CASSLNGFGNSPLHF. For the CDR3, the DNA is TGTGCCAGCAGCTTAAATGGGTTCGGGAATTCACCCCTCCACTTT. The chain employs TRBV7-9 and TRBJ1-6; unclear D gene. V was trimmed by 2 bases and J by 7 bases, leaving 12 bases between them. CDR3 length: 15 amino acids. Germline V gives CDR1 SEHNR, CDR2 FQNEAQ (reference sequence).

The rearrangement links TRBV11-2 to TRBJ2-2, with 9 bases matching TRBD2. With 1 base clipped from V and 3 bases from J, the junction kept 9 bases outside the gene matches. Germline V CDR1 and CDR2: SGHAT, FQNNGV. The CDR3 runs 18 residues. CDR3 DNA sequence: TGTGCCAGCAGCTTAGTTAAACAGCGGGAGGCGGACACCGGGGAGCTGTTTTTT. This sequence encodes CASSLVKQREADTGELFF. Full variable domain (remainder filled in from reference TRBV11-2 and TRBJ2-2): EAGVAQSPRYKIIEKRQSVAFWCNPISGHATLYWYQQILGQGPKLLIQFQNNGVVDDSQLPKDRFSAERLKGVDSTLKIQPAKLEDSAVYLCASSLVKQREADTGELFFGEGSRLTVL.

This clone was seen a single time. The V gene is TRBV6-5, the J gene TRBJ2-7, with D perhaps TRBD1 (5 bases). V was shortened by 2 bases and J by 3 bases, with 5 bases between the two germline ends. Germline V gene lookup returns CDR1 MNHEY and CDR2 SVGAGI. The CDR3 sequence is 12 residues long. CDR3 coding DNA: TGTGCCAGCAGTTACGACAGCTACGAGCAGTACTTC. Protein: CASSYDSYEQYF.

The chain carries TRBV25-1 and TRBJ2-1; 12 positions match TRBD2. V lost 6 bases and J lost 7; bases outside the gene matches: 4. CDR1 is MGHDK, CDR2 SYGVNS, per germline. The CDR3 extends over 14 amino acids. The CDR3 reads CASSLAGGRNEQFF. The CDR3 DNA is TGTGCCAGCAGCCTAGCGGGAGGGCGGAATGAGCAGTTCTTC.